This T cell receptor beta chain was sequenced in a study of regulatory T cells in long-lasting Graves disease. Study background: Duration of antithyroid drug therapy among newly diagnosed Graves' patients was under 3 months.

To make TCR beta libraries, researchers used iRepertoire HTBI primers and Arm-PCR of CDR3 regions. TCRdb recomputed calls from the multiplex PCR reads with MiXCR, one row per CDR3 protein. The sample consists of about 460,000 distinct CDR3 sequences, around 15% of them appearing once. This clonotype showed up just a few times. The length of the CDR3 is 17 residues. Germline trimming cut 10 bases from V and 5 bases from J; bases unmatched to any gene: 22. Germline lookup yields CDR1 LNHDA and CDR2 SQIVND (reference sequence). Regarding time point: newly diagnosed GD, antithyroid drugs for less than 3 months. PBMCs provided the RNA from which the TCR library was made. The same sample was also used in a study of T cells in Graves' hyperthyroidism and ophthalmopathy. That source reports: Clinical symptoms, serum thyroxine, TRAb, thyroid ultrasound and orbital computed tomography informed diagnoses.

The material sequenced was peripheral blood mononuclear cells (PBMCs), taken at new diagnosis, from a patient treated with antithyroid drugs. The TCR originated in a woman aged 45 to 65 with Graves disease. The chain carries TRBV19 and TRBJ2-5; 7 positions match TRBD2. CDR3 sequence reads: CATQLTGGGPAGETQYF. For the CDR3, the DNA is TGTGCCACTCAACTCACCGGCGGAGGCCCAGCGGGGGAGACCCAGTACTTC.